This is a list of T cell receptor beta chains from one sample in a study of cytomegalovirus exposure and HLA in healthy donors. Generated by immunoSEQ multiplex PCR, the TCRdb table keeps only in-frame clones and is missing some. The repertoire holds 150,000 to 180,000 clones, with approximately 80% as singletons. Sequences were obtained from PBMCs. The receptors here all came from a woman aged 40 to 50 in good health and CMV-seronegative. Both conserved end residues are trimmed from each CDR3.

V	J	CDR3
TRBV5-6	TRBJ1-1	ASSPTGRTEAF
TRBV14	TRBJ1-1	ASSPSDRGHTEAF
TRBV6-5	TRBJ2-7	ASSYGTGDYEQY
TRBV5-4	TRBJ2-3	ASSFPGTDTQY
TRBV2	TRBJ1-1	ASTPTGVNTEAF
TRBV12-5	TRBJ1-5	ASGLLLTDPNQPQH
TRBV28	TRBJ1-1	ASSFRQGINTEAF
TRBV28	TRBJ1-5	ASSSKDRGR
TRBV11-3	TRBJ2-3	ASSLVGGLGDTQY
TRBV18	TRBJ2-2	ASFRDSPRVGELF
TRBV14	TRBJ1-6	ASSQESYNSPLH
TRBV11-3	TRBJ1-1	ASSNTGAALRGTEAF
TRBV19	TRBJ1-1	ASSRQGGTEAF
TRBV5-1	TRBJ2-3	ASTFGSTDTQY
TRBV6-5	TRBJ1-3	ASRQTGSSGNTIY
TRBV6-5	TRBJ2-7	ASTSTLSYEQY
TRBV6-1	TRBJ2-7	ASSEGWDSLYEQY
TRBV5-1	TRBJ2-6	ASLLTGSGANVLT
TRBV19	TRBJ2-7	ASSIGGTGGEQY
TRBV15	TRBJ2-7	ATSPTYDTYEQY
TRBV5-1	TRBJ1-3	ASSLARSVGNTIY
TRBV10-1	TRBJ1-1	ASTPTGSASEAF
TRBV10-2	TRBJ1-1	ASTGGNTEAF
TRBV9	TRBJ1-2	ASSVGAGPVNYGYT
TRBV21-1	TRBJ1-2	ASSPPGTSRVGGGYT
TRBV27	TRBJ2-3	ASSLSRLAGHTDTQY
TRBV7-9	TRBJ2-3	ASSTSGGTDTQY
TRBV6-5	TRBJ2-5	ASSIQGAWETQY
TRBV11-3	TRBJ2-7	ASSLANGQASSYEQY
TRBV19	TRBJ2-7	ASSIWGSSYEQY
TRBV28	TRBJ1-1	ASSGGAGTEAF
TRBV7-2	TRBJ1-5	ASSFWDFGGNQPQH
TRBV6-1	TRBJ1-4	ASRASNEKLF
TRBV6-1	TRBJ1-1	ASCWTGGTEAF
TRBV4-1	TRBJ2-3	ASSGGTDTQY
TRBV19	TRBJ1-2	ASNPDRDLGYGYT
TRBV6-5	TRBJ2-4	ASSLAGGLGIQY
TRBV19	TRBJ1-1	ASSQGVWAEAF
TRBV2	TRBJ1-1	ASSEALLQTEAF
TRBV28	TRBJ2-1	ASSPSSVNRRNEQF
TRBV4-1	TRBJ2-1	ASSQGGGGRAGDEQF
TRBV18	TRBJ1-2	ASSIREARGYGYT
TRBV4-1	TRBJ1-6	ASSHPDRTNSPLH
TRBV5-1	TRBJ1-2	ASSFNPPGTGYDYGYT
TRBV10-1	TRBJ2-7	ASSESSSGNTYEQY